This passage covers 18 T cell receptor beta chains from one sample sequenced in a study of post-analysis software for immune sequencing data. Sequencing libraries made from TCR beta cDNA carried unique molecular identifiers. TCRdb processed the PCR reads anew with MiXCR; each CDR3 protein has one entry. This table holds 740,000 or so distinct CDR3 sequences, approximately 53% found once. What these receptors recognize is not known. Regarding the study as a whole: Four or five TRBV segments, TRBV5-6, TRBV5-1 and TRBV20-1 among them, were found more frequent in patients than controls.

The specimen sequenced was blood. The source is a girl under 18 with multiple sclerosis.

The rearrangement joins TRBV2 to TRBJ2-1; 9 bases line up with TRBD1. This CDR3 comprises 16 residues. CDR1 and CDR2 (germline): SNHLY, FYNNEI. Germline trimming cut 0 bases from V and 9 bases from J; bases unmatched to any gene: 9. The CDR3 bases are TGTGCCAGCAGTGAAGCAGTCCCGGGACAGGGAGCTGAGCAGTTCTTC. Translation: CASSEAVPGQGAEQFF.

The chain links TRBV29-1 to TRBJ1-1; D not certain. The germline V and J ends were trimmed by 7 bases and 4 bases, with 13 bases remaining between them. Germline CDR1 is SQVTM and CDR2 is ANQGSEA. The CDR3 is 12 residues long. Here the CDR3 reads CSEIAGVTEAFF. The DNA for the CDR3 is TGCAGCGAAATAGCTGGGGTCACTGAAGCTTTCTTT.

The V call is TRBV5-1, the J call TRBJ2-2; a weak D match, TRBD1 (6 bases). In germline, CDR1 is SGHRS, CDR2 YFSETQ. This CDR3 contains 16 residues. The V gene lost 7 bases and the J gene lost 1 base, with 17 bases spanning the gap. Here the CDR3 DNA reads TGCGCCAGCTGCATGGGGCAGGGGCTGAACACCGGGGAGCTGTTTTTT. It codes for CASCMGQGLNTGELFF.

The chain has TRBV5-1 and TRBJ1-2; tentatively, D is TRBD1 (5 bases). The germline V gene has CDR1 SGHRS and CDR2 YFSETQ. This CDR3 contains 14 residues. The V end was cut by 0 bases, the J end by 0 bases, with 6 bases between. CDR3 in amino acids: CASSLGQPNYGYTF. The DNA of the CDR3 is TGCGCCAGCAGCTTGGGACAGCCTAACTATGGCTACACCTTC.

This sequence joins TRBV6-1 and TRBJ1-6; D uncertain. The CDR3 totals 12 residues. V was shortened by 1 base and J by 7 bases, with 2 bases between the two germline ends. Germline V gene sequence: CDR1 MNHNS, CDR2 SASEGT. The CDR3 loop is CASSEGNSPLHF. The CDR3 DNA sequence: TGTGCCAGCAGTGAAGGGAATTCACCCCTCCACTTT.

The rearrangement joins TRBV20-1 to TRBJ2-7; a possible D gene is TRBD1 (6 bases). This CDR3 spans 12 amino acids. Trimming stripped 5 bases from V and 0 bases from J, with 8 bases between. From germline, CDR1 is DFQATT and CDR2 SNEGSKA (reference sequence). The CDR3 sequence: CSALDSSYEQYF. CDR3 DNA: TGCAGTGCTCTGGACAGCTCCTACGAGCAGTACTTC.

This clonotype was seen just once. The chain combines TRBV20-1 with TRBJ1-5; D remains unclear. The CDR3 has 19 amino acids. V lost 5 bases, J lost 2 bases, and 28 bases lay in between. Germline V gives CDR1 DFQATT, CDR2 SNEGSKA (reference sequence). The CDR3 sequence is CSASRIQGRPAVGNQPQHF. The DNA of the CDR3 is TGCAGTGCTTCCCGAATACAAGGCAGGCCGGCTGTCGGCAATCAGCCCCAGCATTTT.

The rearrangement links TRBV27 to TRBJ2-6; D gene ambiguous. The CDR3 is 15 amino acids. Trimming cost V 5 bases and J 0 bases, with 8 bases left between them. Looked up from germline, CDR1 is MNHEY and CDR2 is SMNVEV (reference sequence). The CDR3 region is CASSPLSSGANVLTF. DNA for the CDR3: TGTGCCAGCAGTCCCCTAAGCTCTGGGGCCAACGTCCTGACTTTC.

The gene calls are TRBV2 and TRBJ1-1; D possibly corresponds to TRBD1 (6 bases). This CDR3 has 14 amino acids. Germline CDR1 and CDR2: SNHLY and FYNNEI. Deletions cut 7 bases from V and 5 bases from J, with 17 bases between. CDR3 in amino acids: CASTQRQGRTEAFF. The CDR3 DNA follows: TGTGCCAGCACCCAAAGGCAGGGGAGGACTGAAGCTTTCTTT. Together with reference TRBV2 and TRBJ1-1, the CDR3 gives the full variable domain: EPEVTQTPSHQVTQMGQEVILRCVPISNHLYFYWYRQILGQKVEFLVSFYNNEISEKSEIFDDQFSVERPDGSNFTLKIRSTKLEDSAMYFCASTQRQGRTEAFFGQGTRLTVV.

The gene calls are TRBV6-5 and TRBJ1-2; a weak D match, TRBD1 (6 bases). CDR1 and CDR2 from the germline V gene are MNHEY and SVGAGI. V was clipped by 6 bases and J by 10 bases, with 12 bases between them. The CDR3 has 11 amino acids. The CDR3 DNA sequence: TGTGCCAGCAGGGCTGAGGGGGACTACACCTTC. Translated, it gives CASRAEGDYTF.

The V gene is TRBV15, the J gene TRBJ2-1; no firm D call. CDR3 size: 14 residues. V was clipped by 6 bases and J by 5 bases, with 14 bases between them. Per germline, CDR1 LNHNV and CDR2 YYDKDF (reference sequence). The CDR3 DNA reads as TGTGCCACCAGTGACCCCTCCGGCAACAATGAGCAGTTCTTC. It encodes CATSDPSGNNEQFF.

The chain has TRBV7-9 and TRBJ2-5; D possibly corresponds to TRBD1 (8 bases). This CDR3 has 14 amino acids. V shed 5 bases and J shed 2 bases, with 12 bases lying between them. Germline CDR1 reads SEHNR; CDR2 reads FQNEAQ (reference sequence). The CDR3 DNA is TGTGCCAGCAGCGTACAGGGGGGGCAAGAGACCCAGTACTTC. Its protein is CASSVQGGQETQYF.

This clonotype was counted between two and nine times. The junction does not match germline at one end; this may be a read error. In nucleotides, the CDR3 is TGTACCAGCAGTTTCGTTGGCGCGACTGAAGCTTTCTTT. Its translation: CTSSFVGATEAFF. The J gene is TRBJ1-1, the V gene TRBV12-3 or TRBV12-4; D is unclear. This CDR3 is built from 13 residues.

The rearrangement uses TRBV28 and TRBJ2-1; 16 bases line up with TRBD2. J lost 3 bases, V lost 7 bases, and 6 bases had no gene match. The CDR3 consists of 17 residues. Germline assignment: CDR1 MDHEN and CDR2 SYDVKM. The CDR3 is CASTSGLAGGVYNEQFF. For the CDR3, the DNA is TGTGCCAGCACTTCGGGACTAGCGGGAGGGGTCTACAATGAGCAGTTCTTC. Full variable domain (missing parts from reference TRBV28 and TRBJ2-1): DVKVTQSSRYLVKRTGEKVFLECVQDMDHENMFWYRQDPGLGLRLIYFSYDVKMKEKGDIPEGYSVSREKKERFSLILESASTNQTSMYLCASTSGLAGGVYNEQFFGPGTRLTVL.

The chain recombines TRBV20-1 with TRBJ2-3; TRBD1 aligns across 9 bases. The junction had 3 bases not matched to a gene; V was cut back by 3 bases and J by 5 bases. CDR3 length: 13 amino acids. Germline CDR1 DFQATT, CDR2 SNEGSKA (reference sequence). The CDR3 loop is CSASGTGRDTQYF. CDR3 DNA sequence: TGCAGTGCTAGCGGGACAGGGCGAGATACGCAGTATTTT.

The chain combines TRBV7-2 with TRBJ1-2, with 8 nucleotides matching TRBD1. The J segment lost 6 bases and the V segment lost 1 base, leaving 4 bases of the junction unmatched. This CDR3 spans 14 amino acids. Germline CDR1 SGHTA, CDR2 FQGNSA. CDR3: CASSLVQQGDGYTF. The CDR3 bases are TGTGCCAGCAGCTTAGTACAACAGGGGGATGGCTACACCTTC.

CDR3 coding DNA: TGTGCCAGCAGCGTTAGGGAAGGGGGAGAGACCCAGTACTTC. It translates to CASSVREGGETQYF. The chain links TRBV7-9 to TRBJ2-5; D is possibly TRBD1 (6 bases). Germline loops: CDR1 SEHNR, CDR2 FQNEAQ (reference sequence). This CDR3 has 14 residues. V was pared by 5 bases and J by 4 bases, with 14 bases between.

The gene calls are TRBV7-3 and TRBJ2-1, with 13 bases identical to TRBD2. The CDR3 length is 17 residues. V shed 5 bases, J shed 3 bases, and the junction held 7 bases outside the gene matches. Looked up from germline, CDR1 is SGHTA and CDR2 is FQGTGA. The CDR3 protein is CASSRLAGGHSYNEQFF. The CDR3 DNA reads as TGTGCCAGCAGCCGACTAGCGGGAGGACATAGCTACAATGAGCAGTTCTTC.